One and the same sample provided the 4 T cell receptor beta chains below, sequenced in a study of blood T cells in healthy people across ages. A sample-barcoded 5' primer and a J-beta primer mix were used in a second PCR of roughly 6 to 12 cycles. TCRdb re-derived calls from the 5' RACE reads in MiXCR, one entry per CDR3 protein. The sample gives roughly 1.6 million distinct CDR3 sequences, 34% of which show up once; roughly 12% is in the top ten. The sample taken for sequencing was blood. The receptors were gathered from a woman in her thirties in good health.

This clonotype was seen at least ten times. The chain carries TRBV3-1 and TRBJ1-4; tentative D call: TRBD1 (5 bases). V lost 4 bases and J 4 bases, leaving 13 bases between the germline ends. CDR1 LGHDT and CDR2 YNNKEL come from the germline V gene (reference sequence). The length of the CDR3 is 15 residues. The CDR3: CASSPRDGYNEKLFF. The CDR3 DNA sequence: TGTGCCAGCAGCCCCCGGGACGGCTATAATGAAAAACTGTTTTTT.

This clonotype was observed a few times. The V call is TRBV28, the J call TRBJ2-7, with 7 bases identical to TRBD1. The CDR3 has 16 residues. The junction had 14 bases not matched to a gene; V was cut back by 6 bases and J by 3 bases. Germline CDR1 is MDHEN and CDR2 is SYDVKM. CDR3 coding DNA: TGTGCCAGCAGATCCTCCGGAGTGGCAGGGGGCTACGAGCAGTACTTC. Protein sequence: CASRSSGVAGGYEQYF.

The chain uses TRBV7-2 and TRBJ2-1; D remains ambiguous. V was shortened by 2 bases and J by 7 bases, with 12 bases between the two germline ends. This CDR3 comprises 14 residues. Germline lookup yields CDR1 SGHTA and CDR2 FQGNSA. The CDR3 is CASSLTPVANEQFF. DNA of the CDR3: TGTGCCAGCAGCTTAACCCCTGTGGCGAATGAGCAGTTCTTC.

This clonotype was found many times. This sequence joins TRBV29-1 and TRBJ2-1; perhaps TRBD2 as D (7 bases). The CDR3 runs to 13 residues. Deletions cut 5 bases from V and 7 bases from J, with 15 bases between. Germline CDR1 SQVTM, CDR2 ANQGSEA. The CDR3 sequence is CSVRGAAGNEQFF. The CDR3 bases are TGCAGCGTTCGGGGGGCGGCCGGGAATGAGCAGTTCTTC.